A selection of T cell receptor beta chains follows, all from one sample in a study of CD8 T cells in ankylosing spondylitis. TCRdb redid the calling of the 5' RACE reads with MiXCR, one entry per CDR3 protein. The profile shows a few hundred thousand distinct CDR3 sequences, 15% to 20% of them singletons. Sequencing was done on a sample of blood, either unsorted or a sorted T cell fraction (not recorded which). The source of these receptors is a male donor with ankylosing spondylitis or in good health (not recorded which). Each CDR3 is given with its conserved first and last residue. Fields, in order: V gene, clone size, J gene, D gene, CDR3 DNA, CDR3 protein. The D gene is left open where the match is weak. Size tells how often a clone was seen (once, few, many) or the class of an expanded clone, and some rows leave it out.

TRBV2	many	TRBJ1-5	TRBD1	TGTGCCAGCAGCCCGGGACAGGGCAATCAGCCCCAGCATTTT	CASSPGQGNQPQHF
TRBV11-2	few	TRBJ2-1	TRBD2	TGTGCCAGCAGCAATGGGACTAGCGGGAGTTCAAACAATGAGCAGTTCTTC	CASSNGTSGSSNNEQFF
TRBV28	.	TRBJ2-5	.	TGTGCCAGCAGTCCGCGGGACAGCCGGTACCAAGAGACCCAGTACTTC	CASSPRDSRYQETQYF
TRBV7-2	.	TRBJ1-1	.	TGTGCCAGCAGCCCCATTCCGACGGGTGAAGCTTTCTTT	CASSPIPTGEAFF
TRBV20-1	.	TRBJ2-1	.	TGCAGTGCTTCTGATACAGGGTCTTTACACAATGAGCAGTTCTTC	CSASDTGSLHNEQFF
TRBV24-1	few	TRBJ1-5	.	TGTGCCACCAGTGATGGGGCAGTAAATCAGCCCCAGCATTTT	CATSDGAVNQPQHF
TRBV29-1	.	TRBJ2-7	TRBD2	TGCAGCGTTGAAGAGGCGGCTAGCGGAACGTCCTACGAGCAGTACTTC	CSVEEAASGTSYEQYF
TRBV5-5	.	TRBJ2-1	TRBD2	TGTGCCAGCGTCAAGGGCGGGAGGGCCGGTGAGCAGTTCTTC	CASVKGGRAGEQFF
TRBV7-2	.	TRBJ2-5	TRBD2	TGTGCCAGCAGCTTAGCTGCGGGAGCCCCAGAGACCCAGTACTTC	CASSLAAGAPETQYF
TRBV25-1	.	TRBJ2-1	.	TGTGCCAGCAGTGAAGGTCTGGATTGGGCCGACAATGAGCAGTTCTTC	CASSEGLDWADNEQFF
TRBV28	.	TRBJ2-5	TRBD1	TGTGCCAGCAGTTCCAATCGACAGGGATTTTGGCAAGAGACCCAGTACTTC	CASSSNRQGFWQETQYF
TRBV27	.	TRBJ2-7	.	TGTGCCAGCAGTGCAACACAGGGCCCCTACGAGCAGTACTTC	CASSATQGPYEQYF
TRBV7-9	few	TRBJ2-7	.	TGTGCCAGCAGCTTGGCGACTAGTTTCGGATACGAGCAGTACTTC	CASSLATSFGYEQYF
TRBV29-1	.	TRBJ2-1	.	TGCAGCGTTGCAGGCTACAATGAGCAGTTCTTC	CSVAGYNEQFF
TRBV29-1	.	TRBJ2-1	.	TGCAGCGTTGAACAACCGCCCAATGAGCAGTTCTTC	CSVEQPPNEQFF
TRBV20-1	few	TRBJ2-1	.	TGCAGTGCTACCTCTTACAATGAGCAGTTCTTC	CSATSYNEQFF
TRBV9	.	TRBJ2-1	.	TGTGCCAGCAGCCCGGACGGGAGCATCTACAATGAGCAGTTCTTC	CASSPDGSIYNEQFF
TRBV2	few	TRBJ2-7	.	TGTGCCAGCAGTGACCCGCAGGTCTCCTACGAGCAGTACTTC	CASSDPQVSYEQYF
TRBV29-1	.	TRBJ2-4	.	TGCAGCGTTGTTGGGACACCCGCGGGGATTTCCGCCAAAAACATTCAGTACTTC	CSVVGTPAGISAKNIQYF
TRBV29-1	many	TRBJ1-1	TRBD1	TGCAGCGTTGAAGATCGATTGACAGGGACTGAAGCTTTCTTT	CSVEDRLTGTEAFF
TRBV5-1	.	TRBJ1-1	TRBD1	TGCGCCAGCAGCGGACAGGGGATTCAGGTGACCACTGAAGCTTTCTTT	CASSGQGIQVTTEAFF
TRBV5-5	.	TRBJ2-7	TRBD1	TGTGCCAGCAGCTCAAATCCGGGACAGCGTTCCTACGAGCAGTACTTC	CASSSNPGQRSYEQYF
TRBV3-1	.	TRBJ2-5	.	TGTGCCAGCAGCCAAGACAGTGGGGAGACCCAGTACTTC	CASSQDSGETQYF
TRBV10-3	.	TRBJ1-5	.	TGTGCCATCAGTGGGGGGACGGTGGGGCCCAATCAGCCCCAGCATTTT	CAISGGTVGPNQPQHF
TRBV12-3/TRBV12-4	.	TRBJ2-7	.	TGTGCCAGCAGCCATGGACTCGAAACCTACGAGCAGTACTTC	CASSHGLETYEQYF
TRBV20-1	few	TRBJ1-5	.	TGCAGTGCTAGGTGGCGGCTCAATCAGCCCCAGCATTTT	CSARWRLNQPQHF
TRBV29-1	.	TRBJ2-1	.	TGCAGCGTTGAAGATCTTGAGGGAGACGCCTACAATGAGCAGTTCTTC	CSVEDLEGDAYNEQFF
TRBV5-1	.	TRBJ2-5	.	TGCGCCAGCAGCTTGTATGAGAACCCAGAGACCCAGTACTTC	CASSLYENPETQYF
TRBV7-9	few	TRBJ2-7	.	TGTGCCAGCAGCCCAAACCGCGGGGTCATCTACGAGCAGTACTTC	CASSPNRGVIYEQYF
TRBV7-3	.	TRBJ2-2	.	TGTGCCAGCAGCCCGCAGGGTGGCGGGGAGCTGTTTTTT	CASSPQGGGELFF
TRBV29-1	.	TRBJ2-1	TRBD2	TGCAGCGTCCGACTAGCGGGAGACTCGGAGTTCTTC	CSVRLAGDSEFF
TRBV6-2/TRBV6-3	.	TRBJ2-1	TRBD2	TGTGCCAGCAGAGCTGGAGGGAGCGGGAGGAACAATGAGCAGTTCTTC	CASRAGGSGRNNEQFF
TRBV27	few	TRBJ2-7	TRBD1	TGTGCCAGCAGGGACAGGACCTACGAGCAGTACTTC	CASRDRTYEQYF
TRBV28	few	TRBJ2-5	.	TGTGCCAGCGCTGCTCTTGGTGGGGGAGAGACCCAGTACTTC	CASAALGGGETQYF
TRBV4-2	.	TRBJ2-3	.	TGTGCCAGCAGCCAAGTCGGTCTTCAGGACGACAGCACAGATACGCAGTATTTT	CASSQVGLQDDSTDTQYF
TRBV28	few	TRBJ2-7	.	TGTGCCAGCAGTTTACTAAGGAGGGCCTCCGCGAACGAGCAGTACTTC	CASSLLRRASANEQYF
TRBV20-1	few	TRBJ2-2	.	TGCAGTGCTACCCCGAGAGTACGGGACACCGGGGAGCTGTTTTTT	CSATPRVRDTGELFF
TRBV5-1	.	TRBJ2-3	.	TGCGCCAGCAGCCCGGCCGGGCCTAGCGGCACAGATACGCAGTATTTT	CASSPAGPSGTDTQYF
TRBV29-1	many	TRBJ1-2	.	TGCAGCGTTGAAGGGGAAAGCTATGGCTACACCTTC	CSVEGESYGYTF
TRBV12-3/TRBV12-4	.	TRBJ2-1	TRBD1	TGTGCCAGCAGTTCCCTGGACAGGGATTACAATGAGCAGTTCTTC	CASSSLDRDYNEQFF
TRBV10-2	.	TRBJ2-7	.	TGCGCCAGCAGTGAGTTGGCGGGAACCTACGAGCAGTACTTC	CASSELAGTYEQYF
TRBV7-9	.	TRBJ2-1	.	TGTGCCAGCAGGGCTGGCGGAGGGGCCAATGAGCAGTTCTTC	CASRAGGGANEQFF
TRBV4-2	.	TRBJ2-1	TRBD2	TGTGCCAGCAGCCTCCATTTAGCGGGTTCCAATGAGCAGTTCTTC	CASSLHLAGSNEQFF